Shown below are 25 T cell receptor beta chains from a single sample sequenced in a study of cytomegalovirus exposure and HLA in healthy donors. The PCR employed 60 Vbeta primers together with 13 Jbeta primers. Sequenced by immunoSEQ multiplex PCR; TCRdb stores in-frame clones only, minus some. The table records 150,000 to 200,000 clones, 79% of them present only once. The sequenced material came from PBMCs. The receptor source for this set is a woman aged 50 to 65 in good health and CMV-seronegative.

This chain uses TRBV7-2 with TRBJ1-5; D not certain. V lost 0 bases and J 7 bases, leaving 7 bases between the germline ends. Looked up from germline, CDR1 is SGHTA and CDR2 is FQGNSA. The CDR3 sequence is 13 residues long. The CDR3 loop is CASSLAYPQPQHF. The CDR3 DNA sequence: TGTGCCAGCAGCTTAGCCTACCCCCAGCCCCAGCATTTT.

This chain joins TRBV7-2 and TRBJ1-5; a possible D gene is TRBD1 (5 bases). Germline V CDR1 and CDR2: SGHTA, FQGNSA. The CDR3 is made up of 14 amino acids. V was trimmed by 8 bases and J by 0 bases, leaving 11 bases between them. CDR3 sequence reads: CASAGQYSNQPQHF. The DNA of the CDR3 is TGTGCCAGCGCGGGGCAATATAGCAATCAGCCCCAGCATTTT.

This rearrangement joins TRBV30 to TRBJ1-6; D unresolved. Per the germline V gene, CDR1 is GTSNPN and CDR2 is SVGIG (reference sequence). The V end was cut by 3 bases, the J end by 0 bases, with 24 bases between. The CDR3 loop spans 20 amino acids. The CDR3 protein is CAWRPVRGAPSNSYNSPLHF. Here the CDR3 DNA reads TGTGCCTGGAGGCCAGTGCGGGGAGCTCCGAGTAACTCCTATAATTCACCCCTCCACTTT.

The CDR3 region has the DNA TGTGCCAGCAGTCAATTGACTAGCGGGGGGCCACTCAAGACGCAGTATTTT. Protein: CASSQLTSGGPLKTQYF. The rearrangement links TRBV2 to TRBJ2-3; TRBD2 aligns across 13 bases. Per the germline V gene, CDR1 is SNHLY and CDR2 is FYNNEI. The CDR3 spans 17 residues. After removal of 5 bases from V and 9 bases from J, the junction contained 14 bases not matched to a gene.

The V call is TRBV25-1, the J call TRBJ1-1, with 8 bases aligning to TRBD1. Per the germline V gene, CDR1 is MGHDK and CDR2 is SYGVNS. This CDR3 spans 14 amino acids. Trimming took 4 bases from V and 5 from J; bases not matched to a gene: 6. This CDR3 reads CASSVQGVGTEAFF. In DNA, the CDR3 is TGTGCCAGCAGTGTACAGGGGGTAGGGACTGAAGCTTTCTTT.

The CDR3: CASSWDSFTDTQYF. As DNA, the CDR3 is TGTGCCAGCAGCTGGGACAGTTTCACAGATACGCAGTATTTT. The chain links TRBV14 to TRBJ2-3, with 7 bases fitting TRBD1. The CDR3 spans 14 residues. V was pared by 5 bases and J by 2 bases, with 4 bases of the junction left unmatched. Germline-derived CDR1 and CDR2 are SGHDN and FVKESK.

This clone has only one observation. This rearrangement joins TRBV28 to TRBJ2-1; perhaps TRBD2 as D (6 bases). Trimming cost V 2 bases and J 10 bases, with 12 bases left between them. Germline CDR1 and CDR2: MDHEN and SYDVKM. CDR3 length equals 13 residues. CDR3 DNA: TGTGCCAGCAGTTTAAAACTAGCAGGGGAGCAGTTCTTC. This encodes CASSLKLAGEQFF. The full variable domain, in which reference TRBV28 and TRBJ2-1 provide the parts outside the CDR3, is DVKVTQSSRYLVKRTGEKVFLECVQDMDHENMFWYRQDPGLGLRLIYFSYDVKMKEKGDIPEGYSVSREKKERFSLILESASTNQTSMYLCASSLKLAGEQFFGPGTRLTVL.

J is TRBJ1-1 and V is TRBV5-4, with D possibly matching TRBD1 (6 bases). Per the germline V gene, CDR1 is SGHNT and CDR2 is YYREEE (reference sequence). CDR3 length: 14 residues. Trimming cost V 3 bases and J 0 bases, with 9 bases left between them. Here the CDR3 reads CASSSQGLNTEAFF. CDR3 nucleotide sequence: TGTGCCAGCAGCTCTCAGGGGCTGAACACTGAAGCTTTCTTT.

The chain carries TRBV5-1 and TRBJ2-2; 7 bases are shared with TRBD1. This CDR3 has 15 residues. CDR1 and CDR2 from the germline V gene are SGHRS and YFSETQ. Trimming cost V 2 bases and J 3 bases; bases outside gene matches: 4. CDR3 sequence (DNA): TGCGCCAGCAGCTTCCAAACAGGGGACACCGGGGAGCTGTTTTTT. Amino acid sequence: CASSFQTGDTGELFF.

This clone appeared once. This chain uses TRBV28 with TRBJ1-4; TRBD1 might be the D (6 bases). V gave up 4 bases and J gave up 5 bases, with 14 bases separating them. The CDR3 has 15 amino acids. Per germline, CDR1 MDHEN and CDR2 SYDVKM. For the CDR3, the DNA is TGTGCCAGCAGTTCCGCCGGGACACAGAATGAAAAACTGTTTTTT. Residues: CASSSAGTQNEKLFF. The full variable domain, with the rest looked up from reference TRBV28 and TRBJ1-4, is DVKVTQSSRYLVKRTGEKVFLECVQDMDHENMFWYRQDPGLGLRLIYFSYDVKMKEKGDIPEGYSVSREKKERFSLILESASTNQTSMYLCASSSAGTQNEKLFFGSGTQLSVL.

The chain recombines TRBV7-2 with TRBJ2-5; 9 bases are a match to TRBD2. Germline CDR1 SGHTA, CDR2 FQGNSA. The J segment lost 1 base and the V segment lost 4 bases, leaving 4 bases of the junction unmatched. The CDR3 consists of 15 residues. The chain's CDR3 is CASSSGLALQETQYF. CDR3 bases: TGTGCCAGCAGCTCGGGACTAGCCCTCCAAGAGACCCAGTACTTC.

This clone appeared once. The chain uses TRBV5-6 and TRBJ1-2; 7 nucleotides match TRBD1. The length of the CDR3 is 14 residues. V shed 0 bases and J 4 bases; nucleotides not matched to a gene: 3. Germline CDR1 is SGHDT and CDR2 is YYEEEE. The CDR3 is CASSLDRGLYGYTF. The CDR3 DNA is TGTGCCAGCAGCTTGGACAGGGGTCTCTATGGCTACACCTTC.

The chain couples TRBV27 to TRBJ2-3; 8 positions match TRBD1. CDR3 length: 14 amino acids. The V gene's germline CDR1 is MNHEY and CDR2 SMNVEV (reference sequence). J gave up 5 bases and V 4 bases, and 5 bases lay outside the gene matches. The CDR3 reads CASSWRQGLDTQYF. DNA for the CDR3: TGTGCCAGCAGTTGGCGACAGGGGTTAGATACGCAGTATTTT.

The rearrangement joins TRBV2 to TRBJ2-1; tentative D call: TRBD1 (5 bases). Per the germline V gene, CDR1 is SNHLY and CDR2 is FYNNEI. With 6 bases removed from V and 6 bases from J, the gap between germline ends came to 18 bases. The length of the CDR3 is 15 residues. This CDR3 is CASSEPARATNEQFF. DNA of the CDR3: TGTGCCAGCAGCGAACCTGCCAGGGCGACCAATGAGCAGTTCTTC.

The chain has TRBV7-2 and TRBJ2-1; D may be TRBD2 (5 bases). From germline, CDR1 is SGHTA and CDR2 FQGNSA. This CDR3 is 15 amino acids long. Trimming removed 1 base at V and 7 bases at J, with 14 bases between. The CDR3 DNA reads as TGTGCCAGCAGCTTAGTCTGGAGAGAGGGTAATGAGCAGTTCTTC. Translated, it gives CASSLVWREGNEQFF.

This rearrangement joins TRBV7-9 to TRBJ1-4; no reliable D call. Germline assignment: CDR1 SEHNR and CDR2 FQNEAQ (reference sequence). This CDR3 region has 15 residues. With 11 bases removed from V and 3 bases from J, the gap between germline ends came to 19 bases. The CDR3 protein is CALVDQRFSNEKLFF. The CDR3 bases are TGTGCCCTAGTCGACCAAAGATTTTCTAATGAAAAACTGTTTTTT.

V is TRBV18 and J is TRBJ2-7; D is possibly TRBD2 (6 bases). This CDR3 is built from 14 residues. Trimming removed 3 bases at V and 3 bases at J, with 12 bases between. The germline gives CDR1 KGHSH, CDR2 LQKENI. The CDR3 sequence is CASSPSGNFYEQYF. CDR3 sequence (DNA): TGTGCCAGCTCACCTAGCGGCAATTTCTACGAGCAGTACTTC.

This rearrangement joins TRBV21-1 to TRBJ1-2. TRBV21-1 is a pseudogene locus. CDR3 length equals 14 residues. This CDR3 reads CASTRGDCNYGYTF. As DNA, the CDR3 is TGTGCCAGCACCCGGGGTGATTGTAACTATGGCTACACCTTC.

This clone has a handful of counts. Other DNA sequences within the sample encode an identical CDR3. V usage is TRBV5-1 and J usage is TRBJ1-1; D perhaps matches TRBD1 (6 bases). Deletions cut 4 bases from V and 5 bases from J, with 12 bases between. CDR3 length: 13 amino acids. CDR1 SGHRS and CDR2 YFSETQ come from the germline V gene. The CDR3 DNA sequence: TGCGCCAGCAGCCTGACAGGACCAACTGAAGCTTTCTTT. It is translated as CASSLTGPTEAFF.

V gene TRBV7-9 combines with J gene TRBJ1-2, with 10 bases aligning to TRBD1. The CDR3 spans 15 residues. Trimming at V came to 5 bases and at J to 8 bases, leaving 11 bases not matched to a gene. Germline CDR1 and CDR2: SEHNR and FQNEAQ (reference sequence). The CDR3 here is CASSPTQTGGSGYTF. In DNA, the CDR3 is TGTGCCAGCAGCCCTACTCAGACAGGGGGCAGCGGCTACACCTTC.

This chain uses TRBV30 with TRBJ2-1; TRBD2 aligns across 13 bases. The CDR3 sequence is 15 residues long. Trimming removed 2 bases from V and 8 bases from J; junction bases left unmatched: 6. Germline V lookup: CDR1 GTSNPN, CDR2 SVGIG (reference sequence). The CDR3 reads CAWSLLAGGRDEQFF. The CDR3 region has the DNA TGTGCCTGGAGTTTACTAGCGGGAGGGCGCGATGAGCAGTTCTTC.

The CDR3 nucleotides read TGTGCCAGCAGCTTGGCCCGCGGGAGGGGGGGCTACGAGCAGTACTTC. Encoded protein: CASSLARGRGGYEQYF. The rearrangement uses TRBV5-6 and TRBJ2-7; 9 bases line up with TRBD2. After removal of 0 bases from V and 3 bases from J, the junction contained 7 bases not matched to a gene. The CDR3 loop spans 16 amino acids. Germline V lookup: CDR1 SGHDT, CDR2 YYEEEE.

The chain has TRBV2 and TRBJ2-6; D unresolved. The germline V gene has CDR1 SNHLY and CDR2 FYNNEI. The CDR3 consists of 16 residues. The V gene lost 4 bases and the J gene lost 3 bases, with 13 bases spanning the gap. The CDR3 sequence is CASSVQRLGGANVLTF. For the CDR3, the DNA is TGTGCCAGCAGTGTCCAGAGACTTGGTGGGGCCAACGTCCTGACTTTC.

This clone was observed a few times. The gene calls are TRBV7-2 and TRBJ1-1; TRBD1 might be the D (6 bases). Per germline, CDR1 SGHTA and CDR2 FQGNSA. This CDR3 comprises 14 residues. Trimming removed 2 bases at V and 1 base at J, with 8 bases between. The CDR3 is CASSLRTENTEAFF. CDR3 nucleotide sequence: TGTGCCAGCAGCTTAAGGACAGAGAACACTGAAGCTTTCTTT.

The chain recombines TRBV7-2 with TRBJ2-1, with TRBD2 as a possible D gene (5 bases). Per the germline V gene, CDR1 is SGHTA and CDR2 is FQGNSA. This CDR3 contains 15 residues. V dropped 2 bases and J dropped 3 bases, with 11 bases sitting between them. CDR3 protein: CASSLTQAVYNEQFF. DNA for the CDR3: TGTGCCAGCAGCTTAACTCAAGCGGTCTACAATGAGCAGTTCTTC.